One and the same sample provided the 16 T cell receptor beta chains below, sequenced in a study of blood T cells in healthy people across ages. Alongside a J-beta primer mix, a sample-barcoded 5' primer served in a second PCR lasting roughly 7 to 12 cycles. TCRdb reprocessed the 5' RACE reads via MiXCR and lists one record per CDR3 protein. The table records about 1.4 million distinct CDR3 sequences, 59% of them present only once. The sequenced sample was blood. These receptors were obtained from a man between 18 and 35 years old in good health.

This chain's CDR3 is CASSYSLGETEAFF. DNA for the CDR3: TGTGCCAGCAGTTACTCGTTGGGGGAGACTGAAGCTTTCTTT. The rearrangement uses TRBV6-2 or TRBV6-3 and TRBJ1-1, with D perhaps matching TRBD1 (5 bases). The V and J ends lost 0 bases and 5 bases respectively, with 10 bases between them. The CDR3 is made up of 14 amino acids. Germline V gene sequence: CDR1 MNHEY, CDR2 SVGEGT.

The chain employs TRBV5-1 and TRBJ1-6, with 7 bases fitting TRBD1. The germline V gene encodes CDR1 SGHRS and CDR2 YFSETQ. V gave up 4 bases and J gave up 8 bases; unmatched junction bases: 6. The CDR3 runs 14 residues. The CDR3 DNA is TGCGCCAGCAGCATCGACAGGGCCTATTCACCCCTCCACTTT. Protein: CASSIDRAYSPLHF.

The chain combines TRBV7-2 with TRBJ2-4; no definite D call. Germline-derived CDR1 and CDR2 are SGHTA and FQGNSA. The germline V and J ends were trimmed by 7 bases and 5 bases, with 15 bases remaining between them. CDR3 length equals 14 residues. The CDR3, as DNA: TGTGCCAGCACCCAGACCCCGCCCCAAAACATTCAGTACTTC. The encoded protein is CASTQTPPQNIQYF.

V gene TRBV4-1 combines with J gene TRBJ1-1; no firm D call. The CDR3 is 12 residues long. V lost 3 bases and J lost 5, with 7 bases in between. Germline CDR1 reads MGHRA; CDR2 reads YSYEKL. CDR3 bases: TGCGCCAGCAGCCAGATAGGGACTGAAGCTTTCTTT. As protein: CASSQIGTEAFF.

Only a few counts were recorded for this clonotype. The chain links TRBV7-2 to TRBJ2-3; D unresolved. CDR1 SGHTA and CDR2 FQGNSA come from the germline V gene. Between the trimmed V and J ends, which lost 1 base and 1 base, there was a span of 12 bases. This CDR3 has 16 residues. The CDR3 nucleotides read TGTGCCAGCAGCTTAGTGGTCTCCCCCGGCACAGATACGCAGTATTTT. Protein product: CASSLVVSPGTDTQYF.

V and J are TRBV28 and TRBJ1-1, with TRBD1 matching over 8 bases. With V trimmed by 8 bases and J by 4 bases, 9 bases remained unmatched. The CDR3 has 14 residues. From germline, CDR1 is MDHEN and CDR2 SYDVKM. The CDR3 loop reads CASLPSGGLTEAFF. CDR3 bases: TGTGCCAGCCTCCCTTCAGGGGGCCTCACTGAAGCTTTCTTT.

This clonotype has just a few counts. The chain recombines TRBV10-2 with TRBJ1-2, with TRBD1 matching 9 bases. The CDR3 sequence is 13 residues long. Trimming removed 6 bases from V and 8 bases from J; junction bases left unmatched: 7. The germline V gene has CDR1 WSHSY and CDR2 SAAADI. The CDR3 DNA sequence: TGCGCCAGCAGCGACAGGGGGAAATCGGGCTACACCTTC. This codes for CASSDRGKSGYTF.

The genes are TRBV2 and TRBJ2-4; either TRBD1 or TRBD2 may supply D (5 bases each). Germline CDR1 reads SNHLY; CDR2 reads FYNNEI. The CDR3 is 15 residues long. Trimming removed 8 bases from V and 9 bases from J, with 23 bases in between. Here the CDR3 DNA reads TGTGCCAGCGGGTCCGACTACTGGGGGAGCAGCATTCAGTACTTC. Translation gives CASGSDYWGSSIQYF.

The DNA of the CDR3 is TGCGCCAGCAGCACCCTTAAGGCGGGAGTCAAGAATGAGCAGTTCTTC. It specifies CASSTLKAGVKNEQFF. V usage is TRBV5-1 and J usage is TRBJ2-1; TRBD2 agrees at 7 bases. The J segment lost 7 bases and the V segment lost 4 bases, leaving 14 bases of the junction unmatched. From germline, CDR1 is SGHRS and CDR2 YFSETQ. The CDR3 covers 16 residues.

This chain connects TRBV20-1 to TRBJ2-1; D gene unclear. CDR1 is DFQATT, CDR2 SNEGSKA, per germline (reference sequence). Trimming took off 0 bases at V and 5 bases at J, with 23 bases between the two ends. The CDR3 is made up of 18 amino acids. Here the CDR3 DNA reads TGCAGTGCTAGAGATGATACCGGTAACAGACTCGCCGACAATGAGCAGTTCTTC. Protein: CSARDDTGNRLADNEQFF.

The J gene is TRBJ2-7, the V gene TRBV11-2; D remains ambiguous. Between the trimmed V and J ends, which lost 5 bases and 8 bases, there was a span of 16 bases. Germline V gene sequence: CDR1 SGHAT, CDR2 FQNNGV. This CDR3 is 13 amino acids long. CDR3 sequence: CASSPTRGVQQYF. CDR3 coding DNA: TGTGCCAGCAGCCCCACAAGAGGAGTTCAGCAGTACTTC.

The J gene is TRBJ2-7, the V gene TRBV4-1; D is possibly TRBD2 (6 bases). The CDR3 runs 16 residues. CDR1 is MGHRA and CDR2 is YSYEKL in the germline V gene. V was cut by 0 bases and J by 3 bases, with 15 bases left in between. CDR3 amino acids: CASSQESGEALYEQYF. In DNA form, the CDR3 reads TGCGCCAGCAGCCAAGAGTCTGGGGAGGCCCTCTACGAGCAGTACTTC.

The rearrangement uses TRBV2 and TRBJ1-2; TRBD1 matches 10 bases. This CDR3 has 13 amino acids. Germline V CDR1 and CDR2: SNHLY, FYNNEI. V lost 4 bases and J lost 8; bases outside the gene matches: 4. The CDR3 reads CASSGGQGGGYTF. The CDR3 DNA follows: TGTGCCAGCAGTGGTGGACAGGGGGGCGGCTACACCTTC.

A few counts support this clonotype. This may stem from a read error, because a much larger clone lies one nucleotide away. V and J are TRBV25-1 and TRBJ2-5; TRBD2 agrees at 11 bases. The CDR3 has 14 amino acids. Trimming took 0 bases from V and 11 from J; bases not matched to a gene: 5. The V gene's germline CDR1 is MGHDK and CDR2 SYGVNS. The CDR3 is CASSEYTSGSGQYF. The DNA for the CDR3 is TGTGCCAGCAGTGAATACACTAGCGGGAGTGGGCAGTACTTC.

This clonotype was detected once. The V and J genes are TRBV10-2 and TRBJ2-6; a weak D match, TRBD2 (6 bases). CDR1 is WSHSY, CDR2 SAAADI, per germline. The CDR3 is 15 amino acids. The germline V and J ends were trimmed by 7 bases and 2 bases, with 12 bases remaining between them. DNA for the CDR3: TGCGCCAGCACCTTACTAGCTCCTGGGGCCAACGTCCTGACTTTC. As protein: CASTLLAPGANVLTF.

This clonotype was counted a few times. V is TRBV4-3 and J is TRBJ2-6, with 8 bases identical to TRBD2. The CDR3 is made up of 18 amino acids. J was trimmed by 0 bases and V by 0 bases; bases with no gene match: 4. CDR1 and CDR2 from the germline V gene are LGHNA and YSLEER. CDR3 DNA sequence: TGCGCCAGCAGCCAAGAAAGCGGGGGCGTCTCTGGGGCCAACGTCCTGACTTTC. It specifies CASSQESGGVSGANVLTF.